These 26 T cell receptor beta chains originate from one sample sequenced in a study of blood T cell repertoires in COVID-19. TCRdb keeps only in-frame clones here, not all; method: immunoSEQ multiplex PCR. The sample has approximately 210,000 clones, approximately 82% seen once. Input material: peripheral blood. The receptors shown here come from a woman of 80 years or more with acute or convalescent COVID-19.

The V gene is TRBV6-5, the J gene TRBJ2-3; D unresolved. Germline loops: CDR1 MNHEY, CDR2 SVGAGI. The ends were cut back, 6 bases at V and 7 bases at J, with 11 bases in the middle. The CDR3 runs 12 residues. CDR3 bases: TGTGCCAGCAGCCAAGAGGCTTATACGCAGTATTTT. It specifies CASSQEAYTQYF.

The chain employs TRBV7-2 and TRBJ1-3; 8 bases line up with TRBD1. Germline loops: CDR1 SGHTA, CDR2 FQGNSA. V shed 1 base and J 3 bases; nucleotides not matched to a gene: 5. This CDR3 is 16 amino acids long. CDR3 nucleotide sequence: TGTGCCAGCAGCTTAGTCGCACAGGGGGGTGGAAACACCATATATTTT. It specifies CASSLVAQGGGNTIYF.

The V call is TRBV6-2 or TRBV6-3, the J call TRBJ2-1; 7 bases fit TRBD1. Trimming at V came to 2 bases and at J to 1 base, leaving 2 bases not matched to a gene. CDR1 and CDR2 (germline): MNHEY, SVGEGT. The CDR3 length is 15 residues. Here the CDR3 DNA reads TGTGCCAGCAGTTACGAGGGACAGTCCTACAATGAGCAGTTCTTC. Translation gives CASSYEGQSYNEQFF.

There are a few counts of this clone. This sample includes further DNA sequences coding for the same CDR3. Here the CDR3 reads CASSYSGSNYGYTF. CDR3 nucleotide sequence: TGTGCCAGCAGTTACTCTGGCAGTAACTATGGCTACACCTTC. The V call is TRBV6-5, the J call TRBJ1-2; D unclear. Trimming shortened V by 0 bases and J by 1 base, and 6 bases separated the two germline ends. This CDR3 spans 14 amino acids. Germline assignment: CDR1 MNHEY and CDR2 SVGAGI.

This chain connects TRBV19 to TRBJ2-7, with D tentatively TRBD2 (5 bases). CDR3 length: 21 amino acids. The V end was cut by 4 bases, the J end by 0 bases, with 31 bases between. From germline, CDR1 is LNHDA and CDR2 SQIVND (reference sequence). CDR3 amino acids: CASSKPILALGVESSSYEQYF. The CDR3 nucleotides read TGTGCCAGTAGTAAACCTATCCTTGCCCTCGGGGTAGAGTCCTCCTCCTACGAGCAGTACTTC. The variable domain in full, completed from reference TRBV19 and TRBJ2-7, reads DGGITQSPKYLFRKEGQNVTLSCEQNLNHDAMYWYRQDPGQGLRLIYYSQIVNDFQKGDIAEGYSVSREKKESFPLTVTSAQKNPTAFYLCASSKPILALGVESSSYEQYFGPGTRLTVT.

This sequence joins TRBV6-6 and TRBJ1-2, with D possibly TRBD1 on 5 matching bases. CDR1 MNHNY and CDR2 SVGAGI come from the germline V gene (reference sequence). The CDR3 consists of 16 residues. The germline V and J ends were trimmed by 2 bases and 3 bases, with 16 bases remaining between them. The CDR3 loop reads CASSYLSAGHDYGYTF. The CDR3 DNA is TGTGCCAGCAGTTACCTATCTGCAGGACACGACTATGGCTACACCTTC.

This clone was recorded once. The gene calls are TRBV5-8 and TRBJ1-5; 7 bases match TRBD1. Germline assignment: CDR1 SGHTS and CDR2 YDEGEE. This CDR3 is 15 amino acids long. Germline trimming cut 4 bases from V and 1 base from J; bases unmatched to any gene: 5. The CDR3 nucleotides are TGTGCCAGCAGCGTGGGACAGCTGAGCAATCAGCCCCAGCATTTT. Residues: CASSVGQLSNQPQHF.

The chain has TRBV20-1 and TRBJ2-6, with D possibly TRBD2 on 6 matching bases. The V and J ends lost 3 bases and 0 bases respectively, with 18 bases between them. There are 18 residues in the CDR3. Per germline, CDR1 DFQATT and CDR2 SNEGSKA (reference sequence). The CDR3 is CSASALASPISGANVLTF. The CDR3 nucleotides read TGCAGTGCTAGTGCACTAGCTAGCCCAATCTCTGGGGCCAACGTCCTGACTTTC.

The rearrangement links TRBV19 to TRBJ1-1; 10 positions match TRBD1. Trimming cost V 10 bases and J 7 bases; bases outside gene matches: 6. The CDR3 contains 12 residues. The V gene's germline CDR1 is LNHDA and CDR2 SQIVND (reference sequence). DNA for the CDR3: TGTGCCACTTCCGGGACAGGGGTTGAAGCTTTCTTT. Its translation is CATSGTGVEAFF.

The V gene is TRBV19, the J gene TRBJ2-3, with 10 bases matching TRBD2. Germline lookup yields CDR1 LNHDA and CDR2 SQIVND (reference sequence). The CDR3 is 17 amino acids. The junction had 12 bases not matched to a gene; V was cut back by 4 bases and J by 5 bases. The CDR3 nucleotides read TGTGCCAGTAGTACTCAAACTGGGACTAGCGTCCGAGATACGCAGTATTTT. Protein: CASSTQTGTSVRDTQYF.

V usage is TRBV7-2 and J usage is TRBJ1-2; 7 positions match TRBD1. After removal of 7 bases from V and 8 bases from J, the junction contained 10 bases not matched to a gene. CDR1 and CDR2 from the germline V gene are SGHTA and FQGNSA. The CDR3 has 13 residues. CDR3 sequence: CASNRGVGEGYTF. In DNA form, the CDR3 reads TGTGCCAGCAACAGGGGTGTCGGGGAAGGCTACACCTTC.

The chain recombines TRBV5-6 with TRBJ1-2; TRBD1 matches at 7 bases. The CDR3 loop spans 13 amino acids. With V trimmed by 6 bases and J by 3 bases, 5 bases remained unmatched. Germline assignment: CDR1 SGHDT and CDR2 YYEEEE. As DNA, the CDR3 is TGTGCCAGCACGAGAGACAGGGACTATGGCTACACCTTC. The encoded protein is CASTRDRDYGYTF.

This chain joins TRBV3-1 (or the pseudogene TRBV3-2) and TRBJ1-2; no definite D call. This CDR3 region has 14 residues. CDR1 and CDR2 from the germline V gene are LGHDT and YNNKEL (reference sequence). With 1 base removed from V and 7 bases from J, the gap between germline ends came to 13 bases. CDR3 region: CASSQAAQTVGYTF. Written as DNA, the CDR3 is TGTGCCAGCAGCCAAGCCGCCCAGACTGTTGGCTACACCTTC.

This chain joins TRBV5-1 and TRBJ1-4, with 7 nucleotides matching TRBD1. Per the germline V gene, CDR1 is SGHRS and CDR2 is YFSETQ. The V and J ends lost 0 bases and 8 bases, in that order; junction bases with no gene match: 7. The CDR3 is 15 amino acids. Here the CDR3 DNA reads TGCGCCAGCAGCTTGGCCGTCGCAGGGGGAGAAAAACTGTTTTTT. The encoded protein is CASSLAVAGGEKLFF.

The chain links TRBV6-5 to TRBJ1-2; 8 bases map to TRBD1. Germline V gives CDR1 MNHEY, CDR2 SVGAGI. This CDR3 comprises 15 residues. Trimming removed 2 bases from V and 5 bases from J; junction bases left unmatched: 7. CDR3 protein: CASSYTGQGDYGYTF. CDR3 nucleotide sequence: TGTGCCAGCAGTTACACTGGACAGGGCGATTATGGCTACACCTTC.

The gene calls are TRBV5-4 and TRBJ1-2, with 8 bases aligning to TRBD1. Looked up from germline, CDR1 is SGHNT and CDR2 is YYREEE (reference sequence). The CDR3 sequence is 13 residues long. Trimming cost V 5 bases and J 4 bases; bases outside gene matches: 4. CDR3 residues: CASSSGQGYGYTF. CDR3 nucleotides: TGTGCCAGCAGTTCCGGACAGGGCTATGGCTACACCTTC.

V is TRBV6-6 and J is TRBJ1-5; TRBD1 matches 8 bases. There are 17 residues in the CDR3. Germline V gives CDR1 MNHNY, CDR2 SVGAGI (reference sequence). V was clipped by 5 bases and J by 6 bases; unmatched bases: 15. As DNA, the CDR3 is TGTGCCAGCAGTCCCGTAGGGGGCGCAGGGGGCGGTCAGCCCCAGCATTTT. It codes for CASSPVGGAGGGQPQHF.

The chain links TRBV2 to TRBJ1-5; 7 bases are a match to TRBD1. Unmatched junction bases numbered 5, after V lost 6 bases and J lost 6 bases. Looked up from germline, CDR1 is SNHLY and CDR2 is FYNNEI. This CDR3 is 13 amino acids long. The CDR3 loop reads CASSLYRGQPQHF. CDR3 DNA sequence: TGTGCCAGCAGCCTTTACAGGGGTCAGCCCCAGCATTTT.

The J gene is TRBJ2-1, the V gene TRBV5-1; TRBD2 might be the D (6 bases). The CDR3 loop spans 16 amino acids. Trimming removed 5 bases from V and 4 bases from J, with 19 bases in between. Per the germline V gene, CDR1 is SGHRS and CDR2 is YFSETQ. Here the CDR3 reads CASSLPGLQGYNEQFF. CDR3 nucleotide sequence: TGCGCCAGCAGTCTCCCGGGACTCCAAGGGTACAATGAGCAGTTCTTC.

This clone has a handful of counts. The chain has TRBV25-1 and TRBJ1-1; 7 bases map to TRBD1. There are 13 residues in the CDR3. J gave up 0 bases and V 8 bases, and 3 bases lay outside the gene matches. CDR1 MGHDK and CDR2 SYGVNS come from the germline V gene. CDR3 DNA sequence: TGTGCCAGCGAGACAGGGTTGAACACTGAAGCTTTCTTT. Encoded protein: CASETGLNTEAFF.

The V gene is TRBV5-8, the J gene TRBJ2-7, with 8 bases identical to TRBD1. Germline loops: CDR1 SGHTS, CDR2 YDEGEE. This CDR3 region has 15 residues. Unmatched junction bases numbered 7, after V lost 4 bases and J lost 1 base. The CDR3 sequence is CASSNRDRPSYEQYF. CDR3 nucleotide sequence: TGTGCCAGCAGCAACCGGGACAGGCCGTCCTACGAGCAGTACTTC.

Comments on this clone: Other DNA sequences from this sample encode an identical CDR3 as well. CDR3 in amino acids: CASSLAGDQPQHF. The CDR3 DNA reads as TGCGCCAGCAGCTTGGCCGGTGATCAGCCCCAGCATTTT. This chain joins TRBV5-1 and TRBJ1-5; D gene ambiguous. This CDR3 has 13 residues. Germline V gene sequence: CDR1 SGHRS, CDR2 YFSETQ. V lost 0 bases and J lost 5, with 6 bases in between.

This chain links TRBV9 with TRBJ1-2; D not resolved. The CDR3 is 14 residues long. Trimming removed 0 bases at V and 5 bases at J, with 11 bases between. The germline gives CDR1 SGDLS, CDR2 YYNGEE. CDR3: CASSVGESGYGYTF. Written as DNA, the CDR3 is TGTGCCAGCAGCGTAGGAGAAAGCGGTTATGGCTACACCTTC.

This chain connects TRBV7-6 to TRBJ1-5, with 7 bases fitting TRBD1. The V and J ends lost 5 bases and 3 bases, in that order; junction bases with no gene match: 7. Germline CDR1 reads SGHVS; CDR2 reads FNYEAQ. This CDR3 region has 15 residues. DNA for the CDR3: TGTGCCAGCAGCGCAGGGGGAGTCGTCAATCAGCCCCAGCATTTT. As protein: CASSAGGVVNQPQHF.

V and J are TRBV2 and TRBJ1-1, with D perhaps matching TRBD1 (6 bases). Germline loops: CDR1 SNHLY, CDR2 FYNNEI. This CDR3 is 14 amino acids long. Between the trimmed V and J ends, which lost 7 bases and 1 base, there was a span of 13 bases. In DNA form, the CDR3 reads TGTGCCAGCACCCCGGGACAAAGGAACACTGAAGCTTTCTTT. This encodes CASTPGQRNTEAFF.

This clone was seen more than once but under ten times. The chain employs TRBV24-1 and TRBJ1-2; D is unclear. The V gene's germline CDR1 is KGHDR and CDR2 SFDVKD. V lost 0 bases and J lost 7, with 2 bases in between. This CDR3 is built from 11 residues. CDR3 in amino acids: CATSDLRGYTF. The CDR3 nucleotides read TGTGCCACCAGTGATTTGCGTGGCTACACCTTC.